This entry features one T cell receptor (beta chain) sequence. Its antigen is undetermined. V lost 5 bases, J lost 6 bases, and 4 bases stayed unmatched. This CDR3 comprises 12 residues. Germline CDR1 SEHNR, CDR2 FQNEAQ (reference sequence). Expressed TCRB transcripts were sequenced because the isolated RNA had all been reverse transcribed beforehand. Profiling relied on immunoSEQ multiplex PCR, and the TCRdb table lists in-frame clones only, not all of them. The table lists 900,000 or so clones, 15% to 20% of them singletons, with around 0.02% in the top ten. This sample stems from a study of beta chain features in type 1 diabetes. Broader study findings: Moderately but significantly shorter TCRB CDR3s were found in Type 1 diabetes patients in all four CD4+ subsets. TCRB rearrangement may or may not be influenced by HLA type; here this remained unresolved.

This TCR derives from a woman in her late teens or twenties in good health. The chain couples TRBV7-9 to TRBJ2-7; 7 bases map to TRBD1. Source material: naive CD4+ T cells from blood. The CDR3 coding sequence is TGTGCCAGCAGCCAACAGGGGTCCGAGCAGTACTTC. It translates to CASSQQGSEQYF.